The 14 T cell receptor beta chains in this list originate from one sample, sequenced in a study of identical twins. TCRdb called the 5' RACE reads again in MiXCR, with one record for every CDR3 protein. In the table there are 350,000 or so distinct CDR3 sequences, roughly 9% of which are singletons. Sequencing was carried out using naive T cells sorted from blood. These receptors were obtained from a woman in her fifties or sixties in good health.

The chain carries TRBV29-1 and TRBJ2-1; D gene ambiguous. Trimming took off 5 bases at V and 11 bases at J, with 13 bases between the two ends. The CDR3 runs to 11 residues. Per germline, CDR1 SQVTM and CDR2 ANQGSEA. CDR3 amino acids: CSVRVFYQQFF. The DNA of the CDR3 is TGCAGCGTTCGAGTGTTCTATCAGCAGTTCTTC.

There are a few counts of this clonotype. The J gene is TRBJ2-3, the V gene TRBV6-5; 12 nucleotides agree with TRBD2. Germline CDR1 MNHEY, CDR2 SVGAGI. The CDR3 spans 18 residues. With V trimmed by 5 bases and J by 5 bases, 14 bases remained unmatched. CDR3 sequence: CASSPMGLTSGRLDTQYF. The CDR3 nucleotides read TGTGCCAGCAGTCCTATGGGCCTGACTAGCGGGAGACTAGATACGCAGTATTTT.

The V gene is TRBV13, the J gene TRBJ2-6; D might be TRBD1 (5 bases). CDR1 and CDR2 (germline): PRHDT, FYEKMQ (reference sequence). Trimming stripped 3 bases from V and 1 base from J, with 7 bases between. The CDR3 runs to 15 residues. In DNA form, the CDR3 reads TGTGCCAGCAGCTTGACAGTATCTGGGGCCAACGTCCTGACTTTC. This gives the protein CASSLTVSGANVLTF. The entire variable domain, with the rest obtained from reference TRBV13 and TRBJ2-6, is as follows: AAGVIQSPRHLIKEKRETATLKCYPIPRHDTVYWYQQGPGQDPQFLISFYEKMQSDKGSIPDRFSAQQFSDYHSELNMSSLELGDSALYFCASSLTVSGANVLTFGAGSRLTVL.

A few counts support this clonotype. This chain connects TRBV12-3 or TRBV12-4 to TRBJ2-5; TRBD1 matches 7 bases. J gave up 6 bases and V 1 base, and 5 bases lay outside the gene matches. The CDR3 spans 14 residues. In DNA, the CDR3 is TGTGCCAGCAGTTTAGGACAGGGCGGGCAGACCCAGTACTTC. As protein: CASSLGQGGQTQYF.

This clonotype was observed a handful of times. The chain links TRBV9 to TRBJ2-3; D is unresolved. The CDR3 contains 15 residues. In germline, CDR1 is SGDLS, CDR2 YYNGEE. Trimming cost V 0 bases and J 0 bases, with 8 bases left between them. CDR3 loop: CASSVASGSTDTQYF. Written as DNA, the CDR3 is TGTGCCAGCAGCGTAGCTTCTGGGAGCACAGATACGCAGTATTTT.

V and J are TRBV4-1 and TRBJ2-1, with 13 bases identical to TRBD2. Germline values: CDR1 MGHRA, CDR2 YSYEKL. The CDR3 has 17 amino acids. The trim removed 3 bases at V and 2 bases at J, leaving 4 bases unmatched. DNA for the CDR3: TGCGCCAGCAGCCACTCGGGACTAGCGGGACCCTACAATGAGCAGTTCTTC. Protein: CASSHSGLAGPYNEQFF.

V gene TRBV7-2 combines with J gene TRBJ2-5; D is ambiguous. The CDR3 consists of 18 residues. The germline V gene has CDR1 SGHTA and CDR2 FQGNSA. The V and J ends lost 1 base and 1 base respectively, with 19 bases between them. The CDR3: CASSLEGSGVRVQETQYF. The CDR3 coding sequence is TGTGCCAGCAGCTTAGAGGGAAGTGGGGTCCGGGTCCAAGAGACCCAGTACTTC.

This chain links TRBV20-1 with TRBJ2-3, with a tentative D call TRBD2 (6 bases). Per germline, CDR1 DFQATT and CDR2 SNEGSKA (reference sequence). CDR3 size: 15 residues. V was pared by 7 bases and J by 4 bases, with 21 bases between. CDR3 residues: CSGSTGVKVSDTQYF. CDR3 DNA sequence: TGCAGTGGGTCGACGGGGGTTAAGGTTTCAGATACGCAGTATTTT.

The chain uses TRBV20-1 and TRBJ2-1; 12 nucleotides align to TRBD2. Germline V gene data show CDR1 as DFQATT and CDR2 as SNEGSKA (reference sequence). There are 15 residues in the CDR3. V was clipped by 5 bases and J by 7 bases; unmatched bases: 9. In DNA, the CDR3 is TGCAGTGCTGTCCTCCCTAGCGGGAGGGATAATGAGCAGTTCTTC. It is translated as CSAVLPSGRDNEQFF.

A few counts support this clonotype. V and J are TRBV12-3 or TRBV12-4 and TRBJ1-1, with D uncertain. CDR3 size: 14 residues. With 2 bases removed from V and 1 base from J, the gap between germline ends came to 8 bases. CDR3 nucleotides: TGTGCCAGCAGTTTACGGTCGAAGAACACTGAAGCTTTCTTT. Protein sequence: CASSLRSKNTEAFF.

This rearrangement joins TRBV14 to TRBJ2-7; no clear D. Trimming took 5 bases from V and 3 from J, leaving 5 bases between them. CDR1 SGHDN and CDR2 FVKESK come from the germline V gene. The CDR3 length is 11 residues. This CDR3 is CASSSNYEQYV. CDR3 in DNA: TGTGCCAGCAGCTCCAACTACGAGCAGTACGTC.

V gene TRBV9 combines with J gene TRBJ2-7; D is undetermined. Trimming pared 3 bases from V and 7 bases from J, leaving 11 bases between. Per the germline V gene, CDR1 is SGDLS and CDR2 is YYNGEE. The CDR3 contains 12 residues. CDR3 sequence (DNA): TGTGCCAGCAGCGCAGCAGTAGGGGAGCAGTACTTC. Encoded protein: CASSAAVGEQYF.

V and J are TRBV24-1 and TRBJ2-5, with D unresolved. V was shortened by 5 bases and J by 1 base, with 16 bases between the two germline ends. Per germline, CDR1 KGHDR and CDR2 SFDVKD. The CDR3 has 16 residues. In DNA form, the CDR3 reads TGTGCCACCAGTGTTCCCGGAAGCCTAGGCCAAGAGACCCAGTACTTC. Translated: CATSVPGSLGQETQYF.

This clonotype was recorded a few times. V gene TRBV10-3 combines with J gene TRBJ2-7; 8 bases are a match to TRBD2. V trimming: 7 bases; J trimming: 5 bases; junction bases outside the gene matches: 7. The germline CDR1 and CDR2 sequences are ENHRY and SYGVKD. The CDR3 extends over 13 amino acids. The CDR3 DNA reads TGTGCCATCAACCCTAGCGGGCTGGACGAGCAGTACTTC. Amino acids: CAINPSGLDEQYF.